The 15 T cell receptor beta chains below come from one sample, sequenced in a study of blood T cell repertoires in COVID-19. The protocol was immunoSEQ multiplex PCR, while the TCRdb copy is restricted to in-frame clones and leaves out a portion. Of fewer than 200,000 clones in the sample, about 88% are singletons; the top ten hold 6%. The sequencing sample was made of peripheral blood. These receptors were taken from a man aged 40-50 years with active or convalescent COVID-19.

J is TRBJ2-2 and V is TRBV5-1; no definite D call. Looked up from germline, CDR1 is SGHRS and CDR2 is YFSETQ. Trimming left V 0 bases short and J 0 bases short, with 6 bases between. This CDR3 contains 15 residues. The CDR3: CASSLAGPNTGELFF. The CDR3 coding sequence is TGCGCCAGCAGCTTGGCTGGGCCGAACACCGGGGAGCTGTTTTTT.

A remark on this clone: Other DNA sequences in the same sample also yield this CDR3. V gene TRBV28 combines with J gene TRBJ1-5; the D gene is possibly TRBD1 (5 bases). In germline, CDR1 is MDHEN, CDR2 SYDVKM. CDR3 length: 14 residues. The germline V and J ends were trimmed by 4 bases and 1 base, with 8 bases remaining between them. CDR3 bases: TGTGCCAGCAGTTCCGGGGGGAGCAATCAGCCCCAGCATTTT. It codes for CASSSGGSNQPQHF.

This chain uses TRBV2 with TRBJ1-6, with D uncertain. From germline, CDR1 is SNHLY and CDR2 FYNNEI. The V gene lost 6 bases and the J gene lost 0 bases, with 18 bases spanning the gap. This CDR3 has 18 residues. The CDR3 nucleotides read TGTGCCAGCAGCGACGCGATACAGAAGAGCTCCTATAATTCACCCCTCCACTTT. This sequence encodes CASSDAIQKSSYNSPLHF.

V gene TRBV5-1 combines with J gene TRBJ1-4; D is uncertain. The CDR3 spans 14 residues. Germline V gives CDR1 SGHRS, CDR2 YFSETQ. Trimming took off 1 base at V and 8 bases at J, with 12 bases between the two ends. This CDR3 is CASSLNSAGEKLFF. The CDR3 DNA reads as TGCGCCAGCAGCTTGAATTCCGCGGGCGAAAAACTGTTTTTT.

This clone was observed a single time. The chain combines TRBV11-3 with TRBJ2-5, with D perhaps matching TRBD1 (5 bases). The ends were cut back, 7 bases at V and 1 base at J, with 19 bases in the middle. Germline V gene lookup returns CDR1 SGHNT and CDR2 YENEEA. The CDR3 contains 16 residues. The chain's CDR3 is CASTPTVWGGQETQYF. The CDR3 region has the DNA TGTGCCAGCACCCCTACGGTATGGGGCGGCCAAGAGACCCAGTACTTC.

This chain uses TRBV28 with TRBJ1-2, with TRBD1 matching over 8 bases. Germline V gene lookup returns CDR1 MDHEN and CDR2 SYDVKM. V shed 8 bases and J 4 bases; nucleotides not matched to a gene: 9. CDR3 length: 14 amino acids. The CDR3 bases are TGTGCCAGCCGAGGACAGGGTCTTTCCTATGGCTACACCTTC. Its protein product is CASRGQGLSYGYTF.

This chain connects TRBV18 to TRBJ1-5; D gene unclear. Per the germline V gene, CDR1 is KGHSH and CDR2 is LQKENI. Trimming took off 3 bases at V and 0 bases at J, with 12 bases between the two ends. The CDR3 sequence is 16 residues long. The CDR3 spells CASSPRQPDSNQPQHF. As DNA, the CDR3 is TGTGCCAGCTCACCCAGGCAGCCTGATAGCAATCAGCCCCAGCATTTT.

The V and J genes are TRBV21-1 and TRBJ2-5; the table's TRBD2 call for D was not verified on the DNA. TRBV21-1 is labeled a pseudogene. The CDR3 runs to 16 residues. CDR3 bases: TGTGCCAGCAGCAAGCAGGATCGACTAGCAGAAGAGACCCAGTACTTC. Translating gives CASSKQDRLAEETQYF.

V gene TRBV11-3 combines with J gene TRBJ2-1; no firm D call. The V and J ends lost 2 bases and 5 bases respectively, with 10 bases between them. The CDR3 totals 14 residues. Germline values: CDR1 SGHNT, CDR2 YENEEA. The CDR3 loop is CASSLTPPHNEQFF. The CDR3 bases are TGTGCCAGCAGCTTAACTCCTCCCCACAATGAGCAGTTCTTC. Together with reference TRBV11-3 and TRBJ2-1, the CDR3 gives the full variable domain: EAGVVQSPRYKIIEKKQPVAFWCNPISGHNTLYWYLQNLGQGPELLIRYENEEAVDDSQLPKDRFSAERLKGVDSTLKIQPAELGDSAVYLCASSLTPPHNEQFFGPGTRLTVL.

The V call is TRBV7-2, the J call TRBJ2-5; weak D call: TRBD2 (6 bases). Per germline, CDR1 SGHTA and CDR2 FQGNSA. The V and J ends lost 2 bases and 5 bases respectively, with 15 bases between them. The length of the CDR3 is 15 residues. The CDR3 loop is CASSLSRDPRETQYF. CDR3 coding DNA: TGTGCCAGCAGCTTATCGCGGGACCCGCGGGAGACCCAGTACTTC.

This chain uses TRBV2 with TRBJ1-2; TRBD1 is a possible D gene (5 bases). The germline V and J ends were trimmed by 3 bases and 8 bases, with 19 bases remaining between them. This CDR3 is 15 amino acids long. Germline V gene lookup returns CDR1 SNHLY and CDR2 FYNNEI. CDR3 sequence reads: CASSDPQGLGRGYTF. DNA of the CDR3: TGTGCCAGCAGTGATCCTCAGGGACTTGGACGGGGCTACACCTTC.

V and J are TRBV12-3 or TRBV12-4 and TRBJ1-2, with D tentatively TRBD1 (5 bases). V was trimmed by 2 bases and J by 4 bases, leaving 8 bases between them. The CDR3 covers 13 residues. DNA for the CDR3: TGTGCCAGCAGTTTATGGCAGGGCTATGGCTACACCTTC. This sequence encodes CASSLWQGYGYTF.

About this clone: No conserved phenylalanine or tryptophan ends this CDR3, so it is likely a read error. V is TRBV6-5 and J is TRBJ1-2; 7 nucleotides line up with TRBD1. The germline gives CDR1 MNHEY, CDR2 SVGAGI. This CDR3 has 15 amino acids. J lost 6 bases, V lost 5 bases, and 12 bases had no gene match. CDR3 in amino acids: CASSLRDSEGDGYTL. Here the CDR3 DNA reads TGTGCCAGCAGTCTCCGGGACAGTGAGGGTGATGGCTACACCCTC.

The V call is TRBV4-3, the J call TRBJ2-7; a possible D gene is TRBD1 (6 bases). Looked up from germline, CDR1 is LGHNA and CDR2 is YSLEER. This CDR3 contains 16 residues. Trimming removed 0 bases from V and 0 bases from J, with 12 bases in between. CDR3 in amino acids: CASSQDSTGSSYEQYF. The CDR3 nucleotides read TGCGCCAGCAGCCAAGACTCCACAGGGAGCTCCTACGAGCAGTACTTC.

The CDR3 sequence: CASSLESAGANVLTF. The CDR3, as DNA: TGTGCCAGCAGCTTAGAGTCAGCTGGGGCCAACGTCCTGACTTTC. The V call is TRBV11-3, the J call TRBJ2-6, with D unclear. CDR3 size: 15 residues. V lost 0 bases and J 2 bases, leaving 5 bases between the germline ends. Per the germline V gene, CDR1 is SGHNT and CDR2 is YENEEA.